These T cell receptor beta chains were read from a single sample in a study of blood T cell repertoires in COVID-19. Using immunoSEQ multiplex PCR, the repertoire was profiled, and TCRdb retains in-frame clones only, with some absent. The table lists about 360,000 clones, around 86% of them singletons. Material: peripheral blood. Source of these receptors: a human donor in a cohort sampled during active COVID-19. Each CDR3 is given with its conserved first and last residue.

TRBJ1-3 | TRBV28 | CASSNVFGQGHTIYF
TRBJ1-3 | TRBV6-5 | CASSYGFGSSGNTIYF
TRBJ1-1 | TRBV12-3/TRBV12-4 | CASSLSRAEAFF
TRBJ2-7 | TRBV5-6 | CASSLFDTRGEQYF
TRBJ2-3 | TRBV15 | CATSRDRESADTQYF
TRBJ1-4 | TRBV28 | CASSSPFGTGGEKLFF
TRBJ2-3 | TRBV5-1 | CASSDGTSGTNTDTQYF
TRBJ1-1 | TRBV5-4 | CASSLGGPGNTEAFF
TRBJ2-7 | TRBV19 | CASSSLAGDETYEQYF
TRBJ2-1 | TRBV5-1 | CASSPDSGQGEFF
TRBJ2-7 | TRBV9 | CASSVGYSVGSGEQYF
TRBJ1-6 | TRBV2 | CASDKTGTGNSPLHF
TRBJ2-5 | TRBV3-1/TRBV3-2 | CASSQGTGRGETQYF
TRBJ1-3 | TRBV30 | CAWSANIRVSGNTIYF
TRBJ2-3 | TRBV6-1 | CASSDGGRGVAGHSTQYF
TRBJ1-6 | TRBV6-5 | CASGQAGSNSPLHF
TRBJ2-5 | TRBV28 | CASSSPGTLYLETQYF
TRBJ2-1 | TRBV10-3 | CAISESGGSYNEQFF
TRBJ2-3 | TRBV7-8 | CASSLGPSGSTDTQYF
TRBJ2-4 | TRBV3-1/TRBV3-2 | CASSQVGGPLAKNIQYF
TRBJ1-1 | TRBV6-5 | CASSSPGGATEAFF
TRBJ1-2 | TRBV7-2 | CASSLASGGGDYGYTF
TRBJ1-2 | TRBV5-6 | CASSPAGANYGYTF
TRBJ2-7 | TRBV9 | CASSVGGSYEQYF
TRBJ2-7 | TRBV11-2 | CASSPKGVLAGVDEQYF
TRBJ2-4 | TRBV10-3 | CAISEGGTIRYF
TRBJ2-1 | TRBV5-1 | CASSSTGGIYNEQFF
TRBJ2-7 | TRBV5-1 | CASSFGTGDYEQYF
TRBJ2-7 | TRBV7-8 | CASSLGLNYEQYF
TRBJ2-5 | TRBV15 | CATSRPSLFVEETQYF
TRBJ2-1 | TRBV4-1 | CASSHPSGRISYEQFF
TRBJ1-1 | TRBV29-1 | CSVEGTGSEAFF
TRBJ1-6 | TRBV3-1/TRBV3-2 | CASSQEKGAGFSPLHF
TRBJ2-3 | TRBV29-1 | CSVIRGDTTDTQYF